This record covers a single T cell receptor beta chain. V was pared by 2 bases and J by 1 base, with 20 bases between. The CDR3 is 18 amino acids. Germline lookup yields CDR1 SEHNR and CDR2 FQNEAQ (reference sequence). This specimen belongs to a study of cytomegalovirus exposure and HLA in healthy donors. Primers for the PCR totalled 60 Vbeta and 13 Jbeta. Repertoires were generated with immunoSEQ multiplex PCR, while TCRdb's copy carries only in-frame clones and drops some. The top ten hold 2.5% to 3% of the sample, which has 100,000 to 150,000 clones, roughly 15% seen once. Although they were nominally healthy when sampled, donors likely had unrecorded immune exposures.

Sequencing input: PBMCs. The source is a female donor in good health and CMV-seropositive. The gene calls are TRBV7-9 and TRBJ2-5, with D perhaps TRBD1 (5 bases). The CDR3 reads CASSLKAVYRPLQETQYF. Written as DNA, the CDR3 is TGTGCCAGCAGCTTAAAGGCTGTGTACAGGCCACTCCAAGAGACCCAGTACTTC.